These T cell receptor beta chains were read from a single sample in a study of cytomegalovirus exposure and HLA in healthy donors. Assay used: immunoSEQ multiplex PCR; TCRdb lists only in-frame clones, some missing. Here the sample spans over 150,000 clones, roughly four fifths being singletons. The sequenced sample consisted of PBMCs. The receptors derive from a man aged 18 to 30 in good health and CMV-seronegative. Both conserved end residues are part of each CDR3.

cdr3_length: 14; j_call: TRBJ2-7; v_call: TRBV27; cdr3_aa: CASSLSPRAYEQYF
cdr3_length: 12; j_call: TRBJ2-7; v_call: TRBV27; cdr3_aa: CASSRQGSEQYF
cdr3_length: 14; j_call: TRBJ1-1; v_call: TRBV7-8; cdr3_aa: CASSLGQYNTEAFF
cdr3_length: 16; j_call: TRBJ2-3; v_call: TRBV9; cdr3_aa: CASSDTLAGGKDTQYF
cdr3_length: 16; j_call: TRBJ2-1; v_call: TRBV18; cdr3_aa: CASSPLALRSYNEQFF
cdr3_length: 16; j_call: TRBJ2-2; v_call: TRBV7-2; cdr3_aa: CASSQGLAGGTGELFF
cdr3_length: 13; j_call: TRBJ2-2; v_call: TRBV6-5; cdr3_aa: CASSYMDSGELFF
cdr3_length: 14; j_call: TRBJ2-1; v_call: TRBV28; cdr3_aa: CASSFRGGYNEQFF
cdr3_length: 15; j_call: TRBJ1-6; v_call: TRBV7-6; cdr3_aa: CASSLAATTSSPLHF
cdr3_length: 14; j_call: TRBJ1-5; v_call: TRBV6-6; cdr3_aa: CASRSDRANQPQHF